The following is a T cell receptor (beta chain) sequence with its context. Its specificity is unknown. These data come from a study of T cell repertoires in cytomegalovirus infection. The wider study: Carrying CMV and the relevant HLA type showed in public TCR beta signatures.

With V trimmed by 7 bases and J by 3 bases, 5 bases remained unmatched. From germline, CDR1 is MNHEY and CDR2 SVGEGT. The CDR3 is made up of 13 amino acids. TCRdb ran MiXCR on the reads and lists one entry per CDR3 protein. Of around 900,000 distinct CDR3 sequences listed, approximately 30% are singletons. The sample in question was cultured CD8+ T cells from PBMCs, obtained from culture after CMV antigen stimulation. The chain couples TRBV6-2 or TRBV6-3 to TRBJ1-1; 7 nucleotides line up with TRBD1. This clonotype was obtained from a human donor in good health (CMV status not recorded). Some clones in this sample may be carry-over from other donors' samples. The chain's CDR3 is CASTTGDYTEAFF. CDR3 sequence (DNA): TGTGCCAGCACTACAGGGGATTACACTGAAGCTTTCTTT.